One TCR beta chain is described in this entry. These data come from a study of blood T cell repertoires in COVID-19. As for the study in general: The samples span acute and convalescent COVID-19 from the United States, Italy and Spain. From T cells, B-cell-depleted T cells, or PBMCs came the material, which was cDNA or gDNA.

Authors' methods: Estimates of nucleated cell counts were drawn from the amplification of reference gene primers. Libraries were prepared by immunoSEQ multiplex PCR; TCRdb keeps only in-frame clonotypes and omits some of them. V and J calls and clone size are copied from that table; D and trimming were computed from the DNA. The data contain under 300,000 clones, approximately 90% of them singletons. V was trimmed by 4 bases and J by 8 bases, leaving 17 bases between them. This CDR3 has 15 residues. Germline V gene data show CDR1 as MNHEY and CDR2 as SVGAGI. Source material: peripheral blood. This chain uses TRBV6-5 with TRBJ2-2; weak D call: TRBD2 (6 bases). The sequence was obtained from a man younger than 40 who had recovered from COVID-19. CDR3 loop: CASSSRGLGRGELFF. In DNA, the CDR3 is TGTGCCAGCAGTTCCCGGGGACTGGGGAGGGGGGAGCTGTTTTTT.